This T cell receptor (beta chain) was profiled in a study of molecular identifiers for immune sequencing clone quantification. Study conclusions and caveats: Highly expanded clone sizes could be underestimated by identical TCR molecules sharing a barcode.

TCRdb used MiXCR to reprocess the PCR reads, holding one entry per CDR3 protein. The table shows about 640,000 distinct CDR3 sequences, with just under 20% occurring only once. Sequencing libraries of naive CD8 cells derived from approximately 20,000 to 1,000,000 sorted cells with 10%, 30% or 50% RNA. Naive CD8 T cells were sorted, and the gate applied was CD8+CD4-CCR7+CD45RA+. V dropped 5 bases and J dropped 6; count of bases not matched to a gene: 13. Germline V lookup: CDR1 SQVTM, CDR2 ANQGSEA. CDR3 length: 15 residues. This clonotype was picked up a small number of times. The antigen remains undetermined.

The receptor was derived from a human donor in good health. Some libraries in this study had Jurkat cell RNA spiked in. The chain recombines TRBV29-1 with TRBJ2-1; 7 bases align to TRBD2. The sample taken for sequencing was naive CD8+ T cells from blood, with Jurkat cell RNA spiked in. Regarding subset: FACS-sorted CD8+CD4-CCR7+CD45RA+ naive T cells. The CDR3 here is CSVSGGGEASNEQFF. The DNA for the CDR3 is TGCAGCGTTAGTGGGGGGGGTGAGGCTAGCAATGAGCAGTTCTTC.